This TCR beta chain appears in the sequencing data of a study of cytomegalovirus exposure and HLA in healthy donors. Study conclusions and caveats: Researchers reported that a few CMV-associated chains were confirmed in vitro as CMV antigen-specific.

This clone was seen only once. Its antigen is unidentified. PCR used 60 Vbeta primers and 13 Jbeta primers. Sequenced by immunoSEQ multiplex PCR; TCRdb stores in-frame clones only, minus some. The sample has 190,000 or so clones, around 86% seen once; the top ten hold 6.5%. Sequencing was done on a sample of PBMCs. This receptor was obtained from a woman between 45 and 65 years old in good health and CMV-seropositive.

CDR3 sequence reads: CAISESNRENQETQYF. The CDR3 DNA follows: TGTGCCATCAGTGAGTCTAACAGGGAGAACCAAGAGACCCAGTACTTC. This chain uses TRBV10-3 with TRBJ2-5; TRBD1 is a possible D gene (6 bases). The CDR3 runs 16 residues. The germline gives CDR1 ENHRY, CDR2 SYGVKD. The ends were cut back, 0 bases at V and 0 bases at J, with 11 bases in the middle.